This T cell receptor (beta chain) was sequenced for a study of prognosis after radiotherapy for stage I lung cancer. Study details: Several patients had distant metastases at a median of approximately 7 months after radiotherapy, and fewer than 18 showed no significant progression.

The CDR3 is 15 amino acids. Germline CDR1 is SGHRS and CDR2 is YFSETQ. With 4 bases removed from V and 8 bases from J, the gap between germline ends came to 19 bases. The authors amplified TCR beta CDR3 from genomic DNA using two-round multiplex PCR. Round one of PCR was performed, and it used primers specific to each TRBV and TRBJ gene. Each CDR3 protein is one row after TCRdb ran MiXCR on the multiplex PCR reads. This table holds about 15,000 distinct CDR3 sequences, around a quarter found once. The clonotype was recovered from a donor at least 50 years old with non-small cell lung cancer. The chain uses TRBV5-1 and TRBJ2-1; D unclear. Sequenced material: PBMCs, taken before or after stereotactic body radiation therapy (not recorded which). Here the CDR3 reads CASSALGGITYEQFF. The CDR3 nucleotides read TGCGCCAGCAGCGCCCTGGGTGGTATTACTTATGAGCAGTTCTTC.